This TCR beta chain was retrieved from a study of Tregs in tolerant kidney transplant recipients (dated by TCRdb to between 2017 and 2020). Context from the whole study: The transplants used related donors along with nonmyeloablative bone marrow transplantation, and in the human trials mixed chimerism was transient. The study applied TCRbeta sequencing to find donor-specific regulatory T cells before combined kidney and bone marrow transplantation and then followed those same cells after transplant.

Summary of the overall study and its limitations: The study was limited by small patient numbers, and the findings need validation in larger populations and under other immunosuppression protocols. For some patients the PCR primers changed over time, which made it impossible to compare the samples from those patients at the nucleotide level. Expanding Tregs with activated donor B cells appeared to identify the most biologically relevant and donor-specific TCRbeta repertoire. Biological reproducibility was not examined directly, but technical replication error appeared to be minimal. Donor-specific Treg expansion exceeded global Treg expansion in tolerant patients, suggesting antigen-driven rather than nonspecific expansion.

The time point tag for this specimen amounts to: blood sample drawn before combined kidney and bone marrow transplant. Thawed PBMCs were FACS-sorted into unstimulated Tregs (CD4+CD25+CD127-), CD4+ non-Tregs (CD4+CD25-), CD4 cells and CD8 cells. The patients were a few recipients of combined kidney and bone marrow transplants from the ITN036ST trial, and samples were available only from these trial subjects. Healthy control blood was processed to PBMCs by Ficoll density gradient and cryopreserved, and patient PBMCs were collected before and after transplant. Points on this clone: This receptor's antigen is unknown. It has no much larger one-base neighbor in the sample; base qualities were not kept.

For TCRbeta CDR3 sequencing, genomic DNA from the sorted cells was extracted using the QIAGEN DNeasy Blood and Tissue Kit. Through immunoSEQ, high-throughput TCRbeta CDR3 sequencing was done commercially, including PCR amplification with internal controls and bias correction. The source study handled its data this way. Unique productive TCRbeta sequences were defined by CDR3 nucleotide sequence when primers matched and otherwise by CDR3 amino acid sequence together with Vbeta and Jbeta genes. Sorting error was corrected by removing sequences shared between sorted populations at a frequency ratio of 2:1 or less, and the remaining shared sequences were assigned to the higher population. Sequences were defined as donor-reactive when expanded at least 5-fold in CFSE-low cells versus unstimulated cells and present at a frequency of at least 0.01% in CFSE-low cells. Jensen-Shannon divergence calculated on the top 100 TCRbeta sequences ranked by frequency was used to measure repertoire divergence. For any sample with multiple sequencing runs, sorting error was corrected in each run separately before the runs were pooled. TCRdb retrieved this table from immuneACCESS and kept in-frame rearrangements only. Not all clones are present; in checked studies, unresolved V genes account for under half, and no reason is known for the remainder. Clonal size and the V and J genes are those of that table, whereas D and trimming came from the DNA. The sample table shows about 69,000 clones, and 70% to 90% are seen once. 0.35% to 0.5% of the sample comes from the top ten.

Looking up the germline V gene yields CDR1 SGHRS and CDR2 YFSETQ. V and J lose 0 bases and 5 bases, and a span of 12 bases separates them. The CDR3 holds 15 amino acids from the cysteine to the phenylalanine. The retained sequence is limited to the CDR3, 45 bases, with the frame set at the first base. The TCR sequence derives from a human donor who received a combined kidney and bone marrow transplant. The rearranged segments are TRBV5-1 and TRBJ1-5, and possibly TRBD1, on 6 matching bases. The sequences come from CD4+ T cells from blood, collected before the transplant. The CDR3 region has the sequence CASSLEGRGYQPQHF. The nucleotide sequence is given as TGCGCCAGCAGCTTGGAGGGCAGGGGATATCAGCCCCAGCATTTT.